These 25 T cell receptor beta chains came from one sample sequenced in a study of blood T cell repertoires in COVID-19. The data were produced by immunoSEQ multiplex PCR, yet TCRdb's version contains in-frame clones alone and is incomplete. The sample yields 220,000 or so clones, 88% seen once. Material: PBMCs or T cells enriched from blood (not recorded which). The receptors come from a woman in her forties or fifties with acute COVID-19.

The chain is built from TRBV4-1 and TRBJ1-5, with D possibly TRBD1 on 5 matching bases. With 3 bases removed from V and 6 bases from J, the gap between germline ends came to 18 bases. From germline, CDR1 is MGHRA and CDR2 YSYEKL. The CDR3 sequence is 16 residues long. DNA of the CDR3: TGCGCCAGCAGCCAGTTAGACAGCGTGGGGATTCAGCCCCAGCATTTT. The encoded protein is CASSQLDSVGIQPQHF.

The chain links TRBV2 to TRBJ1-2, with D unclear. CDR3 length equals 13 residues. CDR1 is SNHLY, CDR2 FYNNEI, per germline. Trimming stripped 3 bases from V and 0 bases from J, with 5 bases between. The CDR3 region is CASSDSANYGYTF. CDR3 sequence (DNA): TGTGCCAGCAGTGATTCGGCTAACTATGGCTACACCTTC.

The chain links TRBV27 to TRBJ2-1; 14 bases are a match to TRBD2. CDR1 MNHEY and CDR2 SMNVEV come from the germline V gene (reference sequence). This CDR3 region has 15 residues. After removal of 5 bases from V and 7 bases from J, the junction contained 4 bases not matched to a gene. CDR3 loop: CASSPGTSGSNEQFF. CDR3 nucleotide sequence: TGTGCCAGCAGTCCGGGGACTAGCGGGAGTAATGAGCAGTTCTTC.

This chain joins TRBV4-1 and TRBJ2-1; a possible D gene is TRBD1 (5 bases). Trimming took 6 bases from V and 1 from J, leaving 13 bases between them. The CDR3 spans 15 residues. CDR1 and CDR2 (germline): MGHRA, YSYEKL. CDR3 in amino acids: CASRPQEISYNEQFF. The CDR3 DNA is TGCGCCAGCAGACCACAGGAGATATCCTACAATGAGCAGTTCTTC.

The genes are TRBV18 and TRBJ2-3; perhaps TRBD1 as D (5 bases). Germline assignment: CDR1 KGHSH and CDR2 LQKENI. The CDR3 totals 12 residues. Trimming cost V 6 bases and J 5 bases, with 9 bases left between them. In nucleotides, the CDR3 is TGTGCCAGCTCCCAGGGTGGAGATACGCAGTATTTT. This sequence encodes CASSQGGDTQYF.

The V gene is TRBV24-1, the J gene TRBJ2-1, with D uncertain. V was shortened by 3 bases and J by 6 bases, with 8 bases between the two germline ends. From germline, CDR1 is KGHDR and CDR2 SFDVKD. The CDR3 contains 13 residues. The CDR3 region is CATSDPPRNEQFF. Here the CDR3 DNA reads TGTGCCACCAGTGATCCCCCGCGCAATGAGCAGTTCTTC.

The chain has TRBV24-1 and TRBJ2-1; 11 positions agree with TRBD2. Germline values: CDR1 KGHDR, CDR2 SFDVKD. The CDR3 extends over 16 amino acids. The ends lost 3 bases at V and 2 bases at J; junction bases unmatched: 2. DNA for the CDR3: TGTGCCACCAGTGATGCACTAGCGGGAGCCTACAATGAGCAGTTCTTC. This sequence encodes CATSDALAGAYNEQFF.

This sequence joins TRBV30 and TRBJ2-5; TRBD2 might be the D (7 bases). Trimming stripped 8 bases from V and 5 bases from J, with 18 bases between. The CDR3 spans 13 residues. The germline gives CDR1 GTSNPN, CDR2 SVGIG (reference sequence). The CDR3 here is CAQKGGREETQYF. The CDR3 nucleotides are TGTGCCCAAAAGGGGGGGCGCGAGGAGACCCAGTACTTC.

The genes are TRBV19 and TRBJ1-6, with TRBD1 matching over 7 bases. Germline V gives CDR1 LNHDA, CDR2 SQIVND (reference sequence). The junction had 5 bases not matched to a gene; V was cut back by 8 bases and J by 7 bases. The CDR3 loop spans 13 amino acids. In nucleotides, the CDR3 is TGTGCCAGTTGGGACAGAGTAAATTCACCCCTCCACTTT. Its protein product is CASWDRVNSPLHF.

The chain employs TRBV27 and TRBJ2-7; TRBD2 aligns across 8 bases. Germline CDR1 MNHEY, CDR2 SMNVEV (reference sequence). V lost 5 bases, J lost 3 bases, and 9 bases stayed unmatched. This CDR3 contains 15 residues. In DNA form, the CDR3 reads TGTGCCAGCAGTAATACCGGGGGGGGGCGCTACGAGCAGTACTTC. This sequence encodes CASSNTGGGRYEQYF.

CDR3 nucleotides: TGCGCCAGCAGCTTGGTGGGACAGGGGGCCGATGAGCAGTTCTTC. Protein sequence: CASSLVGQGADEQFF. The chain joins TRBV5-1 to TRBJ2-1, with TRBD1 matching 12 bases. This CDR3 is 15 amino acids long. Germline V gives CDR1 SGHRS, CDR2 YFSETQ. V shed 0 bases, J shed 8 bases, and the junction held 3 bases outside the gene matches.

CDR3 nucleotide sequence: TGTGCCAGCAGTGAAGGTCAGGGGAAAAATGAGCAGTTCTTC. Translation gives CASSEGQGKNEQFF. This chain uses TRBV6-1 with TRBJ2-1, with D possibly TRBD1 on 6 matching bases. The V end was cut by 1 base, the J end by 7 bases, with 11 bases between. The germline V gene has CDR1 MNHNS and CDR2 SASEGT. CDR3 size: 14 residues.

The rearrangement links TRBV30 to TRBJ2-1; 7 bases align to TRBD1. This CDR3 has 13 amino acids. The germline CDR1 and CDR2 sequences are GTSNPN and SVGIG (reference sequence). The V gene end was trimmed by 4 bases and the J gene end by 3 bases; junction bases not matched to a gene: 3. The CDR3 coding sequence is TGTGCCTGGAACCGGGACAGCTACAATGAGCAGTTCTTC. It specifies CAWNRDSYNEQFF.

This chain uses TRBV28 with TRBJ1-3; TRBD1 aligns across 7 bases. The CDR3 contains 14 residues. CDR1 is MDHEN and CDR2 is SYDVKM in the germline V gene. The trim removed 5 bases at V and 2 bases at J, leaving 3 bases unmatched. CDR3 in DNA: TGTGCCAGCAGTGTTGACAGGGCTGGAAACACCATATATTTT. Residues: CASSVDRAGNTIYF.

The chain uses TRBV21-1 and TRBJ1-5. TRBV21-1 is a pseudogene locus. The CDR3 consists of 14 residues. CDR3 bases: TGTGCCAGCAGCAAAGGGGGGAGGAGTCAGCCCCAGCATTTT. Its translation: CASSKGGRSQPQHF.

This clone was seen many times. The chain has TRBV5-1 and TRBJ1-1, with 8 bases that match TRBD1. The CDR3 consists of 15 residues. Germline CDR1 is SGHRS and CDR2 is YFSETQ. The V gene end was trimmed by 4 bases and the J gene end by 1 base; junction bases not matched to a gene: 6. CDR3: CASSTGGQENTEAFF. The CDR3 region has the DNA TGCGCCAGCAGCACAGGGGGGCAGGAGAACACTGAAGCTTTCTTT.

This chain links TRBV2 with TRBJ2-2; D is unresolved. In germline, CDR1 is SNHLY, CDR2 FYNNEI. The CDR3 runs 14 residues. V lost 6 bases, J lost 5 bases, and 13 bases lay in between. The CDR3 loop is CASSPFELTGELFF. CDR3 in DNA: TGTGCCAGCAGCCCTTTCGAGCTTACCGGGGAGCTGTTTTTT.

This clone was observed a single time. The rearrangement uses TRBV7-9 and TRBJ1-2; 7 positions agree with TRBD1. The V and J ends lost 1 base and 6 bases, in that order; junction bases with no gene match: 8. The germline gives CDR1 SEHNR, CDR2 FQNEAQ (reference sequence). The CDR3 extends over 15 amino acids. CDR3 coding DNA: TGTGCCAGCAGCTTAGTAAAGGGGGCGGATGATGGCTACACCTTC. Translated: CASSLVKGADDGYTF. Using reference TRBV7-9 and TRBJ1-2 for the parts outside the CDR3, the full variable domain is DTGVSQNPRHKITKRGQNVTFRCDPISEHNRLYWYRQTLGQGPEFLTYFQNEAQLEKSRLLSDRFSAERPKGSFSTLEIQRTEQGDSAMYLCASSLVKGADDGYTFGSGTRLTVV.

The chain has TRBV3-1 (or the pseudogene TRBV3-2) and TRBJ2-7; no firm D call. The ends were cut back, 3 bases at V and 3 bases at J, with 18 bases in the middle. The CDR3 runs 16 residues. CDR1 is LGHDT and CDR2 is YNNKEL in the germline V gene (reference sequence). The CDR3: CASSQPGRGIVYEQYF. The CDR3 nucleotides read TGTGCCAGCAGCCAGCCGGGTCGAGGCATAGTCTACGAGCAGTACTTC.

This clone was observed a few times. The chain employs TRBV5-5 and TRBJ1-5, with a tentative D call TRBD1 (6 bases). Deletions cut 0 bases from V and 15 bases from J, with 19 bases between. CDR3 length: 14 residues. Germline V gene sequence: CDR1 SGHKS, CDR2 YYEKEE (reference sequence). The CDR3 here is CASSLAQGPFLTHF. As DNA, the CDR3 is TGTGCCAGCAGCTTGGCCCAGGGGCCTTTTTTGACGCATTTT.

The CDR3 coding sequence is TGTGCCAGCAGTTTCGTGCGAAAACTGTTTTTT. This gives the protein CASSFVRKLFF. V is TRBV28 and J is TRBJ1-4; D is unclear. The CDR3 runs to 11 residues. Trimming removed 3 bases from V and 10 bases from J, with 6 bases in between. Germline CDR1 and CDR2: MDHEN and SYDVKM.

This chain joins TRBV7-2 and TRBJ1-2; 8 nucleotides align to TRBD1. Losses at the gene ends were 5 bases for V and 2 bases for J; bases not matched to a gene: 10. The CDR3 is made up of 16 amino acids. Germline V gene sequence: CDR1 SGHTA, CDR2 FQGNSA. The CDR3 loop reads CASSPAGTGRNYGYTF. The CDR3 DNA reads as TGTGCCAGCAGCCCCGCTGGGACAGGACGAAACTATGGCTACACCTTC.

CDR3: CASSPPGRPNEQFF. In DNA, the CDR3 is TGTGCCAGCAGCCCCCCAGGGCGACCCAATGAGCAGTTCTTC. The rearrangement links TRBV9 to TRBJ2-1, with D maybe TRBD1 (5 bases). This CDR3 has 14 residues. Germline V lookup: CDR1 SGDLS, CDR2 YYNGEE. Trimming cost V 4 bases and J 6 bases, with 14 bases left between them.

This clone was seen more than once but under ten times. The CDR3: CASSPQGALGTAGEQYF. The CDR3 coding sequence is TGCGCCAGCAGCCCACAGGGGGCGCTTGGTACGGCGGGCGAGCAGTACTTC. The chain links TRBV23-1 to TRBJ2-7; 9 nucleotides line up with TRBD1. TRBV23-1 is marked as an open reading frame, function uncertain. After removal of 6 bases from V and 6 bases from J, the junction contained 18 bases not matched to a gene. The CDR3 runs 17 residues.

The rearrangement uses TRBV30 and TRBJ1-1; 10 positions agree with TRBD1. The CDR3 has 14 residues. With 0 bases clipped from V and 10 bases from J, the junction kept 8 bases outside the gene matches. The germline gives CDR1 GTSNPN, CDR2 SVGIG (reference sequence). This CDR3 reads CAWSVRDRGRRAFF. The DNA of the CDR3 is TGTGCCTGGAGTGTACGTGACAGGGGGCGAAGAGCTTTCTTT. Using reference TRBV30 and TRBJ1-1 for the parts outside the CDR3, the full variable domain is SQTIHQWPATLVQPVGSPLSLECTVEGTSNPNLYWYRQAAGRGLQLLFYSVGIGQISSEVPQNLSASRPQDRQFILSSKKLLLSDSGFYLCAWSVRDRGRRAFFGQGTRLTVV.